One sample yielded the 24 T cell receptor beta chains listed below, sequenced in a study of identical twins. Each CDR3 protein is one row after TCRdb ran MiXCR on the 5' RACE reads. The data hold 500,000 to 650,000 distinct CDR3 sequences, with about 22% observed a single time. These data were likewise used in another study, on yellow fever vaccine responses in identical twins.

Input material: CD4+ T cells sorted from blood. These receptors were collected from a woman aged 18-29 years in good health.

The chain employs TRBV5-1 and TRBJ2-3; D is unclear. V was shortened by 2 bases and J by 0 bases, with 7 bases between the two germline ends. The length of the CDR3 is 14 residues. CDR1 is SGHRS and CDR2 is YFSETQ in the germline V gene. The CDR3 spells CASSFERSTDTQYF. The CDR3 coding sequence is TGCGCCAGCAGCTTCGAGAGGAGCACAGATACGCAGTATTTT. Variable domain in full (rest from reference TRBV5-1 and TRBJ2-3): KAGVTQTPRYLIKTRGQQVTLSCSPISGHRSVSWYQQTPGQGLQFLFEYFSETQRNKGNFPGRFSGRQFSNSRSEMNVSTLELGDSALYLCASSFERSTDTQYFGPGTRLTVL.

The CDR3 reads CASSQDPRLVRRGGELFF. The CDR3, as DNA: TGCGCCAGCAGCCAAGATCCCAGACTAGTCCGGCGGGGCGGGGAGCTGTTTTTT. The J gene is TRBJ2-2, the V gene TRBV4-1; D might be TRBD2 (6 bases). This CDR3 contains 18 residues. Germline CDR1 MGHRA, CDR2 YSYEKL. V shed 0 bases and J shed 7 bases, with 21 bases lying between them.

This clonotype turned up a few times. CDR3 sequence: CASSLDRNEKLFF. CDR3 coding DNA: TGCGCCAGCAGCTTGGACAGGAATGAAAAACTGTTTTTT. The rearrangement joins TRBV5-1 to TRBJ1-4; weak D call: TRBD1 (5 bases). The CDR3 has 13 amino acids. Germline-derived CDR1 and CDR2 are SGHRS and YFSETQ. V was cut by 0 bases and J by 5 bases, with 5 bases left in between.

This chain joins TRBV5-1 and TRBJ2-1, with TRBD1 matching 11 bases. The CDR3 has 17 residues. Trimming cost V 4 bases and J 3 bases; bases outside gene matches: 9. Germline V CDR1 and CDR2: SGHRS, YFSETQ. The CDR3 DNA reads TGCGCCAGCAGCCGGGTGGCCGGGACAGGGGGCTACAATGAGCAGTTCTTC. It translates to CASSRVAGTGGYNEQFF. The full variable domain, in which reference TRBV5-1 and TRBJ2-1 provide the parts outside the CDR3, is KAGVTQTPRYLIKTRGQQVTLSCSPISGHRSVSWYQQTPGQGLQFLFEYFSETQRNKGNFPGRFSGRQFSNSRSEMNVSTLELGDSALYLCASSRVAGTGGYNEQFFGPGTRLTVL.

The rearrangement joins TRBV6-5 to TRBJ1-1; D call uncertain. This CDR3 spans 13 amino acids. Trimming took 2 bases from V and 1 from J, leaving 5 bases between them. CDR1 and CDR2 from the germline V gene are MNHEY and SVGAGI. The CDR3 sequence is CASSYQANTEAFF. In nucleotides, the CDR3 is TGTGCCAGCAGTTACCAGGCGAACACTGAAGCTTTCTTT.

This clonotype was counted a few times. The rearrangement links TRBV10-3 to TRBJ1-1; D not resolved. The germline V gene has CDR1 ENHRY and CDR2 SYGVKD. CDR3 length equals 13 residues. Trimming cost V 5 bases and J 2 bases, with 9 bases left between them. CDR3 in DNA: TGTGCCATCAGTACCTCTATTAACACTGAAGCTTTCTTT. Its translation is CAISTSINTEAFF.

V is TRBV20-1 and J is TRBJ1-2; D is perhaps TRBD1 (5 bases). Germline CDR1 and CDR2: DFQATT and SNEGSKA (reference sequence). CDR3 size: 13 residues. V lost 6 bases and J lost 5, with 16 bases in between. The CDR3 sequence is CSAFAGGWYGYTF. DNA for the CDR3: TGCAGTGCCTTCGCCGGGGGGTGGTATGGCTACACCTTC.

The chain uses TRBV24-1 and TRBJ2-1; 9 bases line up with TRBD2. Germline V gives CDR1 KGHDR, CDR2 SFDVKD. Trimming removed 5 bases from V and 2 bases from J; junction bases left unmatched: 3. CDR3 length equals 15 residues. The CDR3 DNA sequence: TGTGCCACCAGTGGCCTAGCGGGACCCTACAATGAGCAGTTCTTC. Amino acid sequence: CATSGLAGPYNEQFF.

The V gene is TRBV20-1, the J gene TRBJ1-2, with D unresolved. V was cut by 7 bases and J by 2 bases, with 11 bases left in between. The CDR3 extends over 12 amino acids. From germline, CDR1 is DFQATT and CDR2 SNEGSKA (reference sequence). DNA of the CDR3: TGCAGTGTTCAGAGGCAGAACTATGGCTACACCTTC. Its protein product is CSVQRQNYGYTF.

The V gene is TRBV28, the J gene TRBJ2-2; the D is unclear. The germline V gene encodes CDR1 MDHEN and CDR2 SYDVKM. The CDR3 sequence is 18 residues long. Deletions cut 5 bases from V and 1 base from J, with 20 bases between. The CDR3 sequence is CASSRVSLVLKNTGELFF. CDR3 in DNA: TGTGCCAGCAGTCGAGTGTCCCTGGTACTTAAGAACACCGGGGAGCTGTTTTTT. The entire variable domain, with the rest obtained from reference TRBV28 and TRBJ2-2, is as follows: DVKVTQSSRYLVKRTGEKVFLECVQDMDHENMFWYRQDPGLGLRLIYFSYDVKMKEKGDIPEGYSVSREKKERFSLILESASTNQTSMYLCASSRVSLVLKNTGELFFGEGSRLTVL.

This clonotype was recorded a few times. The CDR3 region is CASSLAGTTEQETQYF. The DNA of the CDR3 is TGCGCCAGCAGCTTGGCCGGGACTACCGAACAAGAGACCCAGTACTTC. The chain links TRBV5-1 to TRBJ2-5; 7 bases agree with TRBD2. Germline V gene lookup returns CDR1 SGHRS and CDR2 YFSETQ. V dropped 0 bases and J dropped 2; count of bases not matched to a gene: 7. This CDR3 has 16 residues.

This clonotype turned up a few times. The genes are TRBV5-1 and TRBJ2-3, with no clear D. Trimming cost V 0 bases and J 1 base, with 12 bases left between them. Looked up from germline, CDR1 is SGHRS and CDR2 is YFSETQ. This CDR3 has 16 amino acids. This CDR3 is CASSLEQTLGTDTQYF. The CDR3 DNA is TGCGCCAGCAGCTTGGAACAGACCCTAGGCACAGATACGCAGTATTTT.

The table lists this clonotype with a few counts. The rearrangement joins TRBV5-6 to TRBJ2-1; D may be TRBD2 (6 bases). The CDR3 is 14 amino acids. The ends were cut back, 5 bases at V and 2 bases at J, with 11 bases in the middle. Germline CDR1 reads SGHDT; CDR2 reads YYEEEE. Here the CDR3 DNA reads TGTGCCAGCAGACGGCGGGGAGCCTACAATGAGCAGTTCTTC. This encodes CASRRRGAYNEQFF.

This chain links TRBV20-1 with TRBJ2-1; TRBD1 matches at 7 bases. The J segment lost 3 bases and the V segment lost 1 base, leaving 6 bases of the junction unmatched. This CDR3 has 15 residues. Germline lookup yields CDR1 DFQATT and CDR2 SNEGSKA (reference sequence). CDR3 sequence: CSARVPTGFYNEQFF. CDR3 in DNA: TGCAGTGCTAGAGTACCGACAGGGTTCTACAATGAGCAGTTCTTC.

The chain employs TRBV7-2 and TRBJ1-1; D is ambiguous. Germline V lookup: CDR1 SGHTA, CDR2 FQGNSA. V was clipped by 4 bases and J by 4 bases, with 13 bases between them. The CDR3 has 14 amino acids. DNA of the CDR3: TGTGCCAGCAGCTACTCAGGACCCGTCACTGAAGCTTTCTTT. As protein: CASSYSGPVTEAFF. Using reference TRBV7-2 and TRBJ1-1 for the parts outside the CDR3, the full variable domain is GAGVSQSPSNKVTEKGKDVELRCDPISGHTALYWYRQSLGQGLEFLIYFQGNSAPDKSGLPSDRFSAERTGGSVSTLTIQRTQQEDSAVYLCASSYSGPVTEAFFGQGTRLTVV.

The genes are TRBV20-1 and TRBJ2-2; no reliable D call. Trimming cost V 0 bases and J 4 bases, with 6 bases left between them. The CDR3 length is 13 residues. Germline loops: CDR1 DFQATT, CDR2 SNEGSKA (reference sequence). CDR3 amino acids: CSARDFGTGELFF. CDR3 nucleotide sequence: TGCAGTGCTAGAGATTTTGGCACCGGGGAGCTGTTTTTT.

The CDR3 nucleotides read TGTGCCACCAGCAGAGCAATAAGCTCTGGGGCCAACGTCCTGACTTTC. Amino acids: CATSRAISSGANVLTF. The rearrangement links TRBV15 to TRBJ2-6, with D hard to call. CDR3 length equals 16 residues. The V end lost 1 base, the J end lost 0 bases, and 7 bases lay between the germline ends. Germline V gene sequence: CDR1 LNHNV, CDR2 YYDKDF (reference sequence).

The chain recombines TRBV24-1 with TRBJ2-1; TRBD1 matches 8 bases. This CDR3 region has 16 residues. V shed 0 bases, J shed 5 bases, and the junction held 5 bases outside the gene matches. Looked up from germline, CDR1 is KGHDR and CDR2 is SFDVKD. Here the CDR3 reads CATSDLGWTGNNEQFF. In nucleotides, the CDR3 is TGTGCCACCAGTGATTTGGGCTGGACAGGGAACAATGAGCAGTTCTTC.

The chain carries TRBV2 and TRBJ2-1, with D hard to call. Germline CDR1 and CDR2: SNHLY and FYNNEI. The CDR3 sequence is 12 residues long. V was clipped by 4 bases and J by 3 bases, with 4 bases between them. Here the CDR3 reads CASSANYNEQFF. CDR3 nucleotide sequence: TGTGCCAGCAGTGCGAACTACAATGAGCAGTTCTTC.

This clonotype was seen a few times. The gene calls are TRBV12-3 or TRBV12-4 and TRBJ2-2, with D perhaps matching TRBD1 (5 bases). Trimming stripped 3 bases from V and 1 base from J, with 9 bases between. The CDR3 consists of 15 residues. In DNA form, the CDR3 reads TGTGCCAGCAGTTTTGACAGAGTGAACACCGGGGAGCTGTTTTTT. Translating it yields CASSFDRVNTGELFF.

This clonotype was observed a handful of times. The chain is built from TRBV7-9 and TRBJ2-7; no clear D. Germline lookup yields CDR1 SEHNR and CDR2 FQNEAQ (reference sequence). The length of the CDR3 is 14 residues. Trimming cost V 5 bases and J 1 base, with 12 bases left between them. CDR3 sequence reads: CASSSDRRSYEQYF. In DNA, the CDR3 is TGTGCCAGCAGCAGTGACCGTAGATCCTACGAGCAGTACTTC.

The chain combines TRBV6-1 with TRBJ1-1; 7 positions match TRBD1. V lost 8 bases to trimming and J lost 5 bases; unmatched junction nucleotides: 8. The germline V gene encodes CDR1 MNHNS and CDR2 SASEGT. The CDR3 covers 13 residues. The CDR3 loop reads CASLWWGQTEAFF. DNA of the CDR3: TGTGCCAGCCTGTGGTGGGGACAGACTGAAGCTTTCTTT.

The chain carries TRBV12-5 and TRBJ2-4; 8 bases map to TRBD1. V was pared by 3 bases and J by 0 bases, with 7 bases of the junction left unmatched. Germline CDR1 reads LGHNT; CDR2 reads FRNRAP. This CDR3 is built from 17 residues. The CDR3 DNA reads TGTGCTAGTGGTTTCTGGGACAGGAATTTAGCCAAAAACATTCAGTACTTC. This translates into CASGFWDRNLAKNIQYF.

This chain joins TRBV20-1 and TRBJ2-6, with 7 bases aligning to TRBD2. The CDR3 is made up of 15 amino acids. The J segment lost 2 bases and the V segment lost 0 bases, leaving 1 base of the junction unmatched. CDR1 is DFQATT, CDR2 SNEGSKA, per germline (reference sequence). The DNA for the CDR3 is TGCAGTGCTAGAGAAGCGGGACCTGGGGCCAACGTCCTGACTTTC. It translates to CSAREAGPGANVLTF.